The 9 T cell receptor beta chains reported below all come from one sample, sequenced in a study of OX40 agonist ivuxolimab in advanced cancers. Preparation of the library involved the immunoSEQ multiplex PCR assay. Entries here come from immuneACCESS through TCRdb and include only in-frame sequences with V and J called. Some clones fail to appear in such tables; in the studies checked, an unresolved V gene covers under half of the shortfall, and the cause of the remainder is unknown. The sample includes some 57,000 clones, with around four fifths observed a single time. The ten largest make up under 5% of the sample. The sample consisted of CD4+ or CD8+ T cells sorted from blood, taken in a trial of the OX40 agonist ivuxolimab. The receptors here all came from an adult with an advanced solid tumor such as melanoma, head and neck, liver or kidney cancer.

The genes are TRBV13 and TRBJ2-7, with D maybe TRBD1 (6 bases). The CDR3 runs to 14 residues. Trimming removed 0 bases from V and 2 bases from J, with 8 bases in between. From germline, CDR1 is PRHDT and CDR2 FYEKMQ (reference sequence). CDR3 nucleotides: TGTGCCAGCAGCTTAGGGGGACAACCCTACGAGCAGTACTTC. Protein product: CASSLGGQPYEQYF.

The chain carries TRBV7-9 and TRBJ2-5; 8 nucleotides match TRBD2. V dropped 1 base and J dropped 5; count of bases not matched to a gene: 3. The CDR3 loop spans 14 amino acids. CDR1 and CDR2 (germline): SEHNR, FQNEAQ (reference sequence). The chain's CDR3 is CASSLVSSGETQYF. CDR3 bases: TGTGCCAGCAGCTTAGTGTCTAGCGGGGAGACCCAGTACTTC.

The rearrangement uses TRBV30 and TRBJ1-6; 7 nucleotides line up with TRBD1. J lost 5 bases, V lost 0 bases, and 4 bases had no gene match. Germline lookup yields CDR1 GTSNPN and CDR2 SVGIG (reference sequence). This CDR3 is built from 15 residues. CDR3 residues: CAWSVRGLNNSPLHF. CDR3 nucleotides: TGTGCCTGGAGTGTCAGGGGGTTAAATAATTCACCCCTCCACTTT.

The V and J genes are TRBV30 and TRBJ1-4, with TRBD1 as a possible D gene (6 bases). Between the trimmed V and J ends, which lost 5 bases and 7 bases, there was a span of 14 bases. This CDR3 comprises 13 residues. Germline lookup yields CDR1 GTSNPN and CDR2 SVGIG (reference sequence). CDR3 in amino acids: CAWREGGVEKLFF. The CDR3 nucleotides read TGTGCCTGGCGGGAAGGGGGGGTTGAAAAACTGTTTTTT.

Only a few counts were recorded for this clone. CDR3 sequence (DNA): TGTGCCTGGAGTGCGGTCGGACGGAACAATCAGCCCCAGCATTTT. The encoded protein is CAWSAVGRNNQPQHF. The J gene is TRBJ1-5, the V gene TRBV30; D is undetermined. Germline V gives CDR1 GTSNPN, CDR2 SVGIG (reference sequence). The V end lost 1 base, the J end lost 3 bases, and 13 bases lay between the germline ends. The CDR3 length is 15 residues.

The V gene is TRBV7-2, the J gene TRBJ2-5; D is possibly TRBD2 (5 bases). The J call may be faulty, since TRBJ2-7 better matches the DNA end. The CDR3 spans 14 residues. Germline CDR1 and CDR2: SGHTA and FQGNSA. CDR3 protein: CASSLTYTGYEQYF. In DNA, the CDR3 is TGTGCCAGCAGCCTAACCTACACGGGGTACGAGCAGTACTTC.

The V and J genes are TRBV29-1 and TRBJ2-1; D call uncertain. Between the trimmed V and J ends, which lost 3 bases and 8 bases, there was a span of 14 bases. The CDR3 loop spans 13 amino acids. Looked up from germline, CDR1 is SQVTM and CDR2 is ANQGSEA. The DNA of the CDR3 is TGCAGCGTTGACCCCCTCCGAGGAGATGAGCAGTTCTTC. Amino acid sequence: CSVDPLRGDEQFF.

CDR3 coding DNA: TGTGCCACCAGCAGAGGCTTTAGACAGGGATCCCAAGAGACCCAGTACTTC. The encoded protein is CATSRGFRQGSQETQYF. The chain has TRBV15 and TRBJ2-5; 7 bases match TRBD1. Germline CDR1 reads LNHNV; CDR2 reads YYDKDF (reference sequence). The J segment lost 1 base and the V segment lost 1 base, leaving 9 bases of the junction unmatched. The CDR3 is 17 amino acids.

This chain connects TRBV29-1 to TRBJ1-2; D unresolved. The CDR3 loop spans 14 amino acids. Between the trimmed V and J ends, which lost 1 base and 4 bases, there was a span of 13 bases. Germline assignment: CDR1 SQVTM and CDR2 ANQGSEA. The CDR3 DNA is TGCAGCGTTGAAGCCATTTCCCGAGTCTATGGCTACACCTTC. Translation gives CSVEAISRVYGYTF.